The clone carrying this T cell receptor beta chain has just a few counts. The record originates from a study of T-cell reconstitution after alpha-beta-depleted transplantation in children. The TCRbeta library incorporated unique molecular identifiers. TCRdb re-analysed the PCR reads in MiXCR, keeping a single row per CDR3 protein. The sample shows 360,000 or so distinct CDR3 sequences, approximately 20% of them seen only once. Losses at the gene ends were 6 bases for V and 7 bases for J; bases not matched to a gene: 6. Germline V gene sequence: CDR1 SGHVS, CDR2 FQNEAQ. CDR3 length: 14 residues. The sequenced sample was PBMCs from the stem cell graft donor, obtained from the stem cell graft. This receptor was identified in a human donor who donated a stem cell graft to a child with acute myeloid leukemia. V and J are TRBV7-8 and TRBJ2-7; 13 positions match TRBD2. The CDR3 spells CASSTSGRAWEQYF. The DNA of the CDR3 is TGTGCCAGCAGTACTAGCGGGAGGGCCTGGGAGCAGTACTTC.